A single T cell receptor (beta chain) is shown here with its context. Its antigen is undetermined. The record originates from a study of cytomegalovirus exposure and HLA in healthy donors. Unmatched junction bases numbered 7, after V lost 6 bases and J lost 4 bases. The V gene's germline CDR1 is MDHEN and CDR2 SYDVKM. The CDR3 covers 15 residues. Sequenced by immunoSEQ multiplex PCR; TCRdb stores in-frame clones only, minus some. This table holds 82,000 or so clones, roughly 96% found once. Study findings and constraints: First-cohort TCR clusters tended to co-occur in the roughly 120 validation repertoires, a later analysis found. Cytomegalovirus-associated status was assigned to about 170 TCR beta chains.

The sample was PBMCs. The chain carries TRBV28 and TRBJ2-2; 8 nucleotides line up with TRBD2. This TCR derives from a woman aged 18-35 years in good health and CMV-seronegative. As DNA, the CDR3 is TGTGCCAGCAGCCCGGGGGGGTGGGTCACCGGGGAGCTGTTTTTT. Protein product: CASSPGGWVTGELFF.